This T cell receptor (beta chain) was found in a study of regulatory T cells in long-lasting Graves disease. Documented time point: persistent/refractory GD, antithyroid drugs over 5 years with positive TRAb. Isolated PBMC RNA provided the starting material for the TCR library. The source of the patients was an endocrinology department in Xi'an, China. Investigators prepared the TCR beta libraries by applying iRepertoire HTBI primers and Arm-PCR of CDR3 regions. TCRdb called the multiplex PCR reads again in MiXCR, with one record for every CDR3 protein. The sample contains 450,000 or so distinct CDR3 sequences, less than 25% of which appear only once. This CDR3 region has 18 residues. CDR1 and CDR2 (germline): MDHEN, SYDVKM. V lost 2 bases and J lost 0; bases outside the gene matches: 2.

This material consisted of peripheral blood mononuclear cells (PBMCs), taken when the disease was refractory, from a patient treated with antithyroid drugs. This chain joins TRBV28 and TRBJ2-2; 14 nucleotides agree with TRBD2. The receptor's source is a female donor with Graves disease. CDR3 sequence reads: CASSLPGLAGANTGELFF. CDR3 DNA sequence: TGTGCCAGCAGTTTACCGGGACTAGCGGGAGCGAACACCGGGGAGCTGTTTTTT.